This TCR beta chain was profiled in a study of technical replicates of blood from several donors. Germline lookup yields CDR1 SGHTA and CDR2 FQGTGA. V was pared by 5 bases and J by 8 bases, with 4 bases of the junction left unmatched. This CDR3 is 13 amino acids long. This clone was observed once. Measured with immunoSEQ multiplex PCR; TCRdb has only the in-frame clones, and not every one. In the table there are more than 95,000 clones, 95% of which are singletons. The chain carries TRBV7-3 and TRBJ1-4; 8 bases match TRBD1. The specimen sequenced was T cells isolated from PBMCs. This clonotype was obtained from a human donor in good health. The CDR3, as DNA: TGTGCCAGCAGCCCCGGACAGGGAGAAAAACTGTTTTTT. Its translation: CASSPGQGEKLFF.